The clone carrying this T cell receptor (beta chain) was seen more than once but under ten times. Its specificity is unknown. The data stem from a study of vaccination and CD4 T cells after COVID-19. Oncomine TCR Beta short-read sequencing was applied to DNA from cultured CD4+ T cells. TCRdb used MiXCR to reprocess the PCR reads, holding one entry per CDR3 protein. The data hold more than 10,000 distinct CDR3 sequences, with more than 30% observed a single time. The treatment here: approximately nine-day PBMC culture with coronavirus spike peptide pools or control peptides (ViraFEST assay). CDR1 MNHEY and CDR2 SVGEGT come from the germline V gene. This CDR3 has 17 residues. With V trimmed by 7 bases and J by 0 bases, 13 bases remained unmatched.

The source is a human donor who had recovered from COVID-19. The V call is TRBV6-2 or TRBV6-3, the J call TRBJ2-3; TRBD2 matches at 7 bases. Material: CD4+ T cells from blood, cultured in vitro, obtained after SARS-CoV-2 vaccination. The CDR3, as DNA: TGTGCCAGCACCTCACCGGGACTACATACTAGCACAGATACGCAGTATTTT. Protein product: CASTSPGLHTSTDTQYF.